The present T cell receptor beta chain was sequenced within a study of T cells in narcolepsy. TCRdb's copy holds only in-frame clones and misses some; the assay was immunoSEQ multiplex PCR. The data contain approximately 35,000 clones, approximately 77% of them singletons. This clone turned up a few times. CDR1 is SEHNR and CDR2 is FQNEAQ in the germline V gene (reference sequence). Deletions cut 5 bases from V and 1 base from J, with 8 bases between. The CDR3 has 13 amino acids. This rearrangement joins TRBV7-9 to TRBJ1-2; D remains ambiguous. The specimen sequenced was memory (CD45RA-) CD4+ T cells from blood. The receptor was derived from a human donor in good health. CDR3 residues: CASSRTDNYGYTF. The CDR3 coding sequence is TGTGCCAGCAGCCGGACGGATAACTATGGCTACACCTTC.